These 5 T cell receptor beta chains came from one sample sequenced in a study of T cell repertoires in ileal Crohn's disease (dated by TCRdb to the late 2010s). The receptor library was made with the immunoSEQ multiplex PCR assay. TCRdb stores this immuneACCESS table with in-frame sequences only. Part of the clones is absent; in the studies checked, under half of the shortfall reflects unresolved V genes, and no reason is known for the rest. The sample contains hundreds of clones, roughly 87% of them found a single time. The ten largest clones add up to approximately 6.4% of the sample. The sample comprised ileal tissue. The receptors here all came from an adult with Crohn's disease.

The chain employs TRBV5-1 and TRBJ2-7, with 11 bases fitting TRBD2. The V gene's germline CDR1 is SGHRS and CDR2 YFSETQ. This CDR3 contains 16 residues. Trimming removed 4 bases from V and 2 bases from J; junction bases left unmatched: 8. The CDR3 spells CASSTAGTSGAYEQYF. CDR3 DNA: TGCGCCAGCAGCACTGCCGGGACTAGCGGTGCCTACGAGCAGTACTTC.

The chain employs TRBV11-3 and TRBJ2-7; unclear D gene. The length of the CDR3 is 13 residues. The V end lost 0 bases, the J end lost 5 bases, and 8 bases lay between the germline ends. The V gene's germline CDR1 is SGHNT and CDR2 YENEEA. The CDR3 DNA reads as TGTGCCAGCAGCTTAGAGGGCAACGACGAGCAGTACTTC. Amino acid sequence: CASSLEGNDEQYF. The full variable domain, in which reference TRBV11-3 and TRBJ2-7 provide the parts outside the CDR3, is EAGVVQSPRYKIIEKKQPVAFWCNPISGHNTLYWYLQNLGQGPELLIRYENEEAVDDSQLPKDRFSAERLKGVDSTLKIQPAELGDSAVYLCASSLEGNDEQYFGPGTRLTVT.

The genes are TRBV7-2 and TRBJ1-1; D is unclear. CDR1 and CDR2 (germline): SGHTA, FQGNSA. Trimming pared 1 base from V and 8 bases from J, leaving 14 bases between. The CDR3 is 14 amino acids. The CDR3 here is CASSLGGGWVEAFF. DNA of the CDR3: TGTGCCAGCAGCTTAGGGGGAGGGTGGGTGGAAGCTTTCTTT.

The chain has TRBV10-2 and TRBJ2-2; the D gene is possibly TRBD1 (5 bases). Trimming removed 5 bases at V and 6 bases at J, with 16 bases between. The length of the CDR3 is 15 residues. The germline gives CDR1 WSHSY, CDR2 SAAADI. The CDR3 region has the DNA TGCGCCAGCAGTTTATATATGATCAGGGCCGGGGAGCTGTTTTTT. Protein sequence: CASSLYMIRAGELFF.

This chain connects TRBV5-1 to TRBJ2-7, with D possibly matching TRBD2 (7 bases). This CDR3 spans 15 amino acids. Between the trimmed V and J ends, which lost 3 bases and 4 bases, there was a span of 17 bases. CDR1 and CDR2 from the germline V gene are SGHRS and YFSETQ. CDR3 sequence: CASSWSGGGYYEQYF. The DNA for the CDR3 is TGCGCCAGCAGCTGGTCGGGGGGCGGATATTACGAGCAGTACTTC. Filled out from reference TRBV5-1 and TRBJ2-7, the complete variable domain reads KAGVTQTPRYLIKTRGQQVTLSCSPISGHRSVSWYQQTPGQGLQFLFEYFSETQRNKGNFPGRFSGRQFSNSRSEMNVSTLELGDSALYLCASSWSGGGYYEQYFGPGTRLTVT.